The source of this T cell receptor beta chain is a study of blood T cell repertoires in COVID-19. Overall study context: T cells, B-cell-depleted T cells, or PBMCs supplied cDNA or gDNA.

Per the germline V gene, CDR1 is SGDLS and CDR2 is YYNGEE. Trimming removed 6 bases from V and 0 bases from J, with 9 bases in between. The CDR3 is 13 amino acids. Authors' data handling: Amplified reference gene primers provided the basis for estimating nucleated cell counts. Only in-frame clones appear in the TCRdb table, and some are missing; sequencing was by immunoSEQ multiplex PCR. That table is the source of V, J and clone size, and D and trimming were worked out from the DNA. This sample has approximately 170,000 clones, with around 80% found just once. The origin of this receptor is a woman between 65 and 79 years old with COVID-19, enrolled during active disease. Specimen: peripheral blood. J is TRBJ1-2 and V is TRBV9; D gene unclear. CDR3: CASTRLANYGYTF. The CDR3 DNA follows: TGTGCCAGCACTCGCTTAGCTAACTATGGCTACACCTTC.